This T cell receptor beta chain was captured by sequencing in a study of beta chain features in type 1 diabetes. This clone was detected a few times. Its antigen is not known. The sequenced template was cDNA made from the entire isolated RNA. Produced via immunoSEQ multiplex PCR; TCRdb's table is partial and in-frame only. Among fewer than 350,000 clones, around a fifth were seen once, and the ten largest hold 0.035% to 0.055%. Overall study findings and caveats: In every one of the four CD4+ subsets, TCRB CDR3s were moderately but significantly shorter in Type 1 diabetes patients. Patients with type 1 diabetes carried fewer insertions and had more deletions at their VDJ junctions.

The CDR3 is made up of 14 amino acids. V lost 9 bases to trimming and J lost 5 bases; unmatched junction nucleotides: 3. Germline CDR1 and CDR2: SGHNT and YYREEE (reference sequence). The J gene is TRBJ2-2, the V gene TRBV5-4; 14 bases fit TRBD2. This TCR was recovered from a woman aged 18-29 years in good health. The specimen was naive CD4+ T cells from blood. The CDR3 DNA follows: TGTGCCATCCGACTAGCGGGGGGGACCGGGGAGCTGTTTTTT. It codes for CAIRLAGGTGELFF.